This entry is about one T cell receptor (beta chain). These data come from a study of blood T cell repertoires in COVID-19. Germline V gives CDR1 MGHDK, CDR2 SYGVNS. Trimming stripped 0 bases from V and 8 bases from J, with 10 bases between. The CDR3 extends over 13 amino acids. Sequencing used immunoSEQ multiplex PCR; TCRdb keeps in-frame clones, though not all of them. The sample contains around 260,000 clones, about 89% of which appear only once. Sequencing was done on a sample of peripheral blood. This receptor was taken from a man aged 25 to 40 with acute or convalescent COVID-19. The chain recombines TRBV25-1 with TRBJ1-2; D gene uncertain. CDR3 region: CASSEYSRNGYTF. Here the CDR3 DNA reads TGTGCCAGCAGTGAATATTCTAGGAACGGCTACACCTTC.